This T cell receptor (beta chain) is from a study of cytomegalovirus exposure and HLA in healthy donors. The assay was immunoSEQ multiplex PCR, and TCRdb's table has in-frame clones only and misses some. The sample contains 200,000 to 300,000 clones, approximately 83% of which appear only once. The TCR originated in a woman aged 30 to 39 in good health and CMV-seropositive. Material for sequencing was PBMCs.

The CDR3 DNA reads TGTGCCAGCGGGAAAGGCGCAGATACGCAGTATTTT. Protein product: CASGKGADTQYF. The chain recombines TRBV21-1 with TRBJ2-3; TRBD2, as called in the table, went unchecked against the DNA. TRBV21-1 is a pseudogene locus. The CDR3 is made up of 12 amino acids.